This is a list of T cell receptor beta chains from one sample in a study of long-term antiretroviral therapy in people with HIV. Profiling relied on immunoSEQ multiplex PCR, and the TCRdb table lists in-frame clones only, not all of them. The sample shows more than 35,000 clones, about 95% of them seen only once. The material sequenced was unsorted PBMCs, taken 3.7 years after starting antiretroviral therapy. The receptors were sampled from a woman aged 45-65 years with HIV. Each CDR3 is given with its conserved first and last residue. A D gene is named only where the DNA matches it firmly. Clone size is not always given. Where it is, it says once, few, many or a class for expanded clones.

clone_size: .; d_call: .; v_call: TRBV29-1; j_call: TRBJ1-1; cdr3_nt: TGCAGCCAAACCTTGGGAAACACTGAAGCTTTCTTT; cdr3_aa: CSQTLGNTEAFF
clone_size: .; d_call: .; v_call: TRBV5-6; j_call: TRBJ2-3; cdr3_nt: TGTGCCAGCAGCTACGGGGGGCAGCCAAAGGATACGCAGTATTTT; cdr3_aa: CASSYGGQPKDTQYF
clone_size: .; d_call: .; v_call: TRBV7-8; j_call: TRBJ1-5; cdr3_nt: TGTGCCAGCAGCTTAGCTACCACCGGGGGCAATCAGCCCCAGCATTTT; cdr3_aa: CASSLATTGGNQPQHF
clone_size: .; d_call: .; v_call: TRBV6-5; j_call: TRBJ1-1; cdr3_nt: TGTGCCAGCAGGCGGGCCGGCACTGAAGCTTTCTTT; cdr3_aa: CASRRAGTEAFF
clone_size: .; d_call: .; v_call: TRBV11-3; j_call: TRBJ2-6; cdr3_nt: TGTGCCAGCAGCCCTATCTCTGGCCTCGCAGGGGCCAACGTCCTGACTTTC; cdr3_aa: CASSPISGLAGANVLTF
clone_size: .; d_call: TRBD1; v_call: TRBV9; j_call: TRBJ1-3; cdr3_nt: TGTGCCAGCAGCGTAGGGGACAGGTCCAGCTCTGGAAACACCATATATTTT; cdr3_aa: CASSVGDRSSSGNTIYF
clone_size: .; d_call: TRBD1; v_call: TRBV7-2; j_call: TRBJ2-1; cdr3_nt: TGTGCCAGCAGCTTAGGGGGACAGTTAAATGAGCAGTTCTTC; cdr3_aa: CASSLGGQLNEQFF
clone_size: .; d_call: .; v_call: TRBV6-6; j_call: TRBJ1-2; cdr3_nt: TGTGCCAGCACCCCTCTTCGTGGTTCTGGCTACACCTTC; cdr3_aa: CASTPLRGSGYTF
clone_size: .; d_call: .; v_call: TRBV10-3; j_call: TRBJ2-6; cdr3_nt: TGTGCCATCAGTACGGGACACCTTAACTCTGGGGCCAACGTCCTGACTTTC; cdr3_aa: CAISTGHLNSGANVLTF
clone_size: once; d_call: TRBD2; v_call: TRBV12-5; j_call: TRBJ2-5; cdr3_nt: TGTGCTAGTGGACCTGCCCCGACTAGCGGGGGTCTAGAGACCCAGTACTTC; cdr3_aa: CASGPAPTSGGLETQYF
clone_size: .; d_call: .; v_call: TRBV11-3; j_call: TRBJ1-1; cdr3_nt: TGTGCCAGCAGCTTAACCCGGACCGGTGAAGCTTTCTTT; cdr3_aa: CASSLTRTGEAFF